This TCR beta chain was sequenced for a study of vaccination effects on CD4 cells after COVID-19. Comments on this clone: Its cognate antigen is unknown.

The data were produced by immunoSEQ multiplex PCR, yet TCRdb's version contains in-frame clones alone and is incomplete. The data hold 57,000 or so clones, with 78% observed a single time. CD4+ T cell isolation took place after less than 13 days of culture. The cohort was immunized with two doses of either the BNT162b2 or mRNA-1273 vaccine. Sequenced material: CD4+ T cells from PBMCs cultured without peptide, taken after COVID-19 vaccination. The clonotype was recovered from a human donor who received a COVID-19 vaccine.

Here the CDR3 DNA reads TGTGCCAGCAGCTTATACAGGGATTCACCCCTCCACTTT. Its protein is CASSLYRDSPLHF. The chain couples TRBV11-3 to TRBJ1-6, with D perhaps matching TRBD1 (6 bases). CDR1 and CDR2 (germline): SGHNT, YENEEA. The ends were cut back, 2 bases at V and 8 bases at J, with 7 bases in the middle. This CDR3 is built from 13 residues.